Listed below are T cell receptor beta chains from one sample, sequenced in a study of cytomegalovirus exposure and HLA in healthy donors. The repertoire was sequenced with immunoSEQ multiplex PCR; TCRdb's copy has only in-frame clones and lacks some. The sample carries 150,000 to 200,000 clones, around 83% recorded once. The sample comprised PBMCs. The source of these receptors is a man in his late teens or twenties in good health and CMV-seropositive. CDR3s include the opening cysteine and the closing phenylalanine or tryptophan. The D gene is left open where the match is weak. Not every row has a clone size; where given, it reads once, few, many or a size class.

J: TRBJ1-5; V: TRBV29-1; D: TRBD1; size: -; DNA: TGCAGCGTGGGGGGACAGGGAATCAATCAGCCCCAGCATTTT; CDR3: CSVGGQGINQPQHF
J: TRBJ2-1; V: TRBV5-1; D: -; size: -; DNA: TGCGCCAGCAGCTCGGAAGGGGGGGGATACAATGAGCAGTTCTTC; CDR3: CASSSEGGGYNEQFF
J: TRBJ2-3; V: TRBV7-2; D: TRBD2; size: -; DNA: TGTGCCAGCAGCTTGGGCCTCGCGGGGGGGCCCACAGATACGCAGTATTTT; CDR3: CASSLGLAGGPTDTQYF
J: TRBJ1-4; V: TRBV7-6; D: -; size: -; DNA: TGTGCCAGCAGCCAGGACACGGATGAAAAACTGTTTTTT; CDR3: CASSQDTDEKLFF
J: TRBJ2-7; V: TRBV6-1; D: -; size: -; DNA: TGTGCCAGCAGTGAACGGGTCCCGTCCTACGAGCAGTACTTC; CDR3: CASSERVPSYEQYF
J: TRBJ1-1; V: TRBV2; D: TRBD1; size: once; DNA: TGTGCCAGCAGTGGAACAGGGGACCCTGAAGCTTTCTTT; CDR3: CASSGTGDPEAFF
J: TRBJ2-1; V: TRBV9; D: TRBD2; size: -; DNA: TGTGCCAGCAGCGTTAGCGGGGGGGCCGATGAGCAGTTCTTC; CDR3: CASSVSGGADEQFF
J: TRBJ1-5; V: TRBV12-5; D: -; size: -; DNA: TGTGCTAGTGGTTTGGTGTGGGGAGCTGGCAATCAGCCCCAGCATTTT; CDR3: CASGLVWGAGNQPQHF
J: TRBJ2-1; V: TRBV4-2; D: TRBD2; size: few; DNA: TGTGCCAGCAGCCCGGGACTAGCGAACAATGAGCAGTTCTTC; CDR3: CASSPGLANNEQFF
J: TRBJ2-1; V: TRBV6-4; D: -; size: -; DNA: TGTGCCAGCAGTCGACTAGAGAGCTCCTACAATGAGCAGTTCTTC; CDR3: CASSRLESSYNEQFF
J: TRBJ2-1; V: TRBV4-1; D: -; size: -; DNA: TGCGCCAGCAGCCAGGTACCGGGGGTAGGCTACAATGAGCAGTTCTTC; CDR3: CASSQVPGVGYNEQFF
J: TRBJ2-1; V: TRBV9; D: -; size: -; DNA: TGTGCCAGCAGCGTAGCGGATGGCGGGGTGCAGTTCTTC; CDR3: CASSVADGGVQFF
J: TRBJ2-1; V: TRBV4-3; D: -; size: -; DNA: TGCGCCAGCAGCCAAGACGGTTTGTCTCAAATCGGGAATGAGCAGTTCTTC; CDR3: CASSQDGLSQIGNEQFF
J: TRBJ1-1; V: TRBV5-4; D: -; size: -; DNA: TGTGCCAGCAGCTTGCAGCGACAGGCGAACACTGAAGCTTTCTTT; CDR3: CASSLQRQANTEAFF
J: TRBJ1-5; V: TRBV6-6; D: -; size: -; DNA: TGTGCCAGCAGCCAAACAGGCTATAGCAATCAGCCCCAGCATTTT; CDR3: CASSQTGYSNQPQHF
J: TRBJ1-6; V: TRBV7-6; D: TRBD1; size: -; DNA: TGTGCCAGCAGCCAACAGCCGGGACAGATTCCGTCACCCCTCCACTTT; CDR3: CASSQQPGQIPSPLHF
J: TRBJ1-1; V: TRBV21-1; D: -; size: -; DNA: TGTCCCAACAACAGGGACCTGGAGCCTGAAGCTTTCTTT; CDR3: CPNNRDLEPEAFF
J: TRBJ2-7; V: TRBV5-1; D: TRBD1; size: -; DNA: TGCGCCAGCAGCTTGGGGGAGACAGGGAGCGAGCAGTACTTC; CDR3: CASSLGETGSEQYF
J: TRBJ1-2; V: TRBV9; D: TRBD1; size: -; DNA: TGTGCCAGCAGCGGGACAGGGAATGGTGGCTACACCTTC; CDR3: CASSGTGNGGYTF
J: TRBJ2-1; V: TRBV4-1; D: -; size: -; DNA: TGCGCCAGCAGCCAAGACCCGACAGGCTACAATGAGCAGTTCTTC; CDR3: CASSQDPTGYNEQFF
J: TRBJ2-2; V: TRBV30; D: -; size: -; DNA: TGTGCCTGGAGCCCGCAGGGCACCGGGGAGCTGTTTTTT; CDR3: CAWSPQGTGELFF
J: TRBJ1-2; V: TRBV11-2; D: TRBD1; size: -; DNA: TGTGCCAGCAGCCAGGGACAGGGCGGAGGTGGCTACACCTTC; CDR3: CASSQGQGGGGYTF
J: TRBJ2-7; V: TRBV10-3; D: TRBD1; size: -; DNA: TGTGCCATCAGTAGTACAGGGGGCTCCTACGAGCAGTACTTC; CDR3: CAISSTGGSYEQYF
J: TRBJ1-2; V: TRBV5-1; D: -; size: -; DNA: TGCGCCAGCAGCCCCGACGGGCGGGGGTCGGACGGCTACACCTTC; CDR3: CASSPDGRGSDGYTF
J: TRBJ1-2; V: TRBV11-2; D: -; size: -; DNA: TGTGCCAGCAGCTTGGCTCTGGGCCCCTATGGCTACACCTTC; CDR3: CASSLALGPYGYTF
J: TRBJ2-7; V: TRBV6-5; D: -; size: -; DNA: TGTGCCAGCAGCCCCAGACCCACCTTAGGGGGGTACTTC; CDR3: CASSPRPTLGGYF
J: TRBJ1-2; V: TRBV2; D: -; size: few; DNA: TGTGCCAGCAGTGAATCGGTGGTTAACTATGGCTACACCTTC; CDR3: CASSESVVNYGYTF
J: TRBJ1-5; V: TRBV19; D: -; size: -; DNA: TGTGCCAGTAGTATAGCGGTTGCCGGTCAGCCCCAGCATTTT; CDR3: CASSIAVAGQPQHF
J: TRBJ1-5; V: TRBV19; D: TRBD1; size: -; DNA: TGTGCCGCTTCGGTAGGGGGCGGCAATCAGCCCCAGCATTTT; CDR3: CAASVGGGNQPQHF
J: TRBJ2-7; V: TRBV5-6; D: -; size: -; DNA: TGTGCCAGCAGCGTGACTAATTCCTACGAGCAGTACTTC; CDR3: CASSVTNSYEQYF
J: TRBJ1-2; V: TRBV10-3; D: TRBD1; size: -; DNA: TGTGCCACCGTACAGGGGTTAGGGCAAAGCTACACCTTC; CDR3: CATVQGLGQSYTF
J: TRBJ1-2; V: TRBV2; D: -; size: -; DNA: TGTGCCAGCATGCAGGGTTTAGGATATGGCTACACCTTC; CDR3: CASMQGLGYGYTF
J: TRBJ2-5; V: TRBV15; D: TRBD2; size: once; DNA: TGTGCCACGAACCTAGCGGGGGGGCCTCAAGAGACCCAGTACTTC; CDR3: CATNLAGGPQETQYF
J: TRBJ2-2; V: TRBV7-9; D: -; size: -; DNA: TGTGCCAGCAGCCAACAGACAGGCGTCAACACCGGGGAGCTGTTTTTT; CDR3: CASSQQTGVNTGELFF
J: TRBJ1-5; V: TRBV10-3; D: TRBD1; size: -; DNA: TGTGCCACGTGGTCGGGACAGGGTGATCAGCCCCAGCATTTT; CDR3: CATWSGQGDQPQHF
J: TRBJ1-2; V: TRBV6-5; D: -; size: -; DNA: TGTGCCAGCAGTACTAGAGCTAACTATGGCTACACCTTC; CDR3: CASSTRANYGYTF
J: TRBJ2-5; V: TRBV2; D: TRBD2; size: -; DNA: TGTGCCAGCAGTTTTAGCGGGGGGGCGTTCCAAGAGACCCAGTACTTC; CDR3: CASSFSGGAFQETQYF
J: TRBJ2-5; V: TRBV6-6; D: -; size: -; DNA: TGTGCCAGCAGTATTGCGGAATCGGAGACCCAGTACTTC; CDR3: CASSIAESETQYF
J: TRBJ1-2; V: TRBV28; D: -; size: -; DNA: TGTGCCAGCAGCACCGGAGGGGACTATGGCTACACCTTC; CDR3: CASSTGGDYGYTF
J: TRBJ2-7; V: TRBV6-5; D: TRBD1; size: once; DNA: TGTGCCAGCGGACCCGGGACAGCAACCTACGAGCAGTACTTC; CDR3: CASGPGTATYEQYF
J: TRBJ1-1; V: TRBV5-4; D: -; size: once; DNA: TGTGCCAGCAGCCCCCTAGCGTCCACTGAAGCTTTCTTT; CDR3: CASSPLASTEAFF
J: TRBJ2-1; V: TRBV30; D: -; size: -; DNA: TGTGCCTGGAAAAGACTACCGGCGCTGAGCAATGAGCAGTTCTTC; CDR3: CAWKRLPALSNEQFF
J: TRBJ2-3; V: TRBV10-3; D: -; size: -; DNA: TGTGCCATGGGCAGGGGAAAAGATACGCAGTATTTT; CDR3: CAMGRGKDTQYF
J: TRBJ2-1; V: TRBV11-2; D: -; size: -; DNA: TGTGCCAGCAGCCGGGAGTGGCGGAGCTCCTACAATGAGCAGTTCTTC; CDR3: CASSREWRSSYNEQFF
J: TRBJ2-7; V: TRBV11-2; D: -; size: few; DNA: TGTGCCAGCAGCCCTAGACTCTTATCGGGCTACGAGCAGTACTTC; CDR3: CASSPRLLSGYEQYF
J: TRBJ1-2; V: TRBV19; D: -; size: -; DNA: TGTGCCAGTAAAGGAGCTAACTATGGCTACACCTTC; CDR3: CASKGANYGYTF
J: TRBJ2-5; V: TRBV30; D: -; size: -; DNA: TGTGCCTGGAGTGGGGGGGACAGATCGATCCAAGAGACCCAGTACTTC; CDR3: CAWSGGDRSIQETQYF